The clone carrying this T cell receptor (beta chain) showed up just a few times. Its antigen is currently unknown. Reverse transcription of all isolated RNA meant that expressed TCRB transcripts were sequenced. Data came from immunoSEQ multiplex PCR; TCRdb stores just in-frame clones and leaves some out. Among 900,000 or so clones, about a sixth were seen once, and the ten largest hold about 0.025%. The data were obtained in a study of beta chain features in type 1 diabetes. Findings and caveats of the study: A potential influence of HLA type upon TCRB rearrangement remained unresolved herein.

The collection from each donor was one heparinised blood draw averaging roughly 110 mL. The authors sorted CD4+ naive, central memory, regulatory and stem cell-like memory cells via CD45RO/CCR7/CD25/CD127/CD95/CD27. The trim removed 2 bases at V and 4 bases at J, leaving 9 bases unmatched. The length of the CDR3 is 16 residues. The germline CDR1 and CDR2 sequences are SGHTA and FQGNSA. The TCR was taken from a woman aged 18-30 years in good health. This chain connects TRBV7-2 to TRBJ2-5; 8 nucleotides align to TRBD2. Sequencing was carried out using naive CD4+ T cells from blood. The CDR3, as DNA: TGTGCCAGCAGCTTACTCCCCGGTCTAGCGGGAGAGACCCAGTACTTC. Its protein is CASSLLPGLAGETQYF.